This entry concerns a single T cell receptor (beta chain). Germline CDR1 and CDR2: SQVTM and ANQGSEA. The CDR3 runs to 14 residues. The ends were cut back, 3 bases at V and 6 bases at J, with 15 bases in the middle. The data are from a study of blood T cell repertoires in COVID-19. Study-level information: The origin of the acute and convalescent COVID-19 samples was the United States, Italy and Spain. Sources were T cells, B-cell-depleted T cells, or PBMCs; the material itself was cDNA or gDNA.

The authors' processing: Amplified reference gene primers provided the basis for estimating nucleated cell counts. Some clones are missing from TCRdb's copy, which holds only in-frame ones; the method was immunoSEQ multiplex PCR. That table gives V, J and clone size, and the DNA gave D and trimming. The data contain 34,000 or so clones, approximately 86% of them singletons. The rearrangement joins TRBV29-1 to TRBJ2-1, with D perhaps matching TRBD1 (5 bases). This clonotype was obtained from a man in his fifties with active or convalescent COVID-19. Source material: peripheral blood. The CDR3 DNA sequence: TGCAGCGTTGATGCGTCGGCAGGGTTCAATGAGCAGTTCTTC. It encodes CSVDASAGFNEQFF.